The text below deals with one T cell receptor beta chain. The J segment lost 2 bases and the V segment lost 0 bases, leaving 11 bases of the junction unmatched. CDR1 and CDR2 (germline): LGHNA, YSLEER. The CDR3 loop spans 19 amino acids. This sample is part of a study of T cell changes during pregnancy in multiple sclerosis. Using immunoSEQ multiplex PCR, the repertoire was profiled, and TCRdb retains in-frame clones only, with some absent. The sample lists about 68,000 clones; under 95% were seen once. This chain links TRBV4-3 with TRBJ2-3; 10 bases are a match to TRBD2. The receptor's source is a female donor with multiple sclerosis, enrolled in a pregnancy study. The starting material was peripheral blood, obtained in the second trimester of pregnancy. The CDR3 DNA follows: TGCGCCAGCAGCCAAGATTTCAGCGGGGGGGCGGCCTTCACAGATACGCAGTATTTT. Amino acid sequence: CASSQDFSGGAAFTDTQYF.